This T cell receptor (beta chain) was sequenced during a study of T cell responses to AZD1222 COVID-19 vaccine. Study-wide points: The sample set comprised mostly white British donors with more females, and clonal diversity was possibly underestimated. Within unmutated variant regions lay the reported targets of nearly half of spike-specific TCRs. The study identified only a handful of AZD1222 recipients as seropositive at baseline. The span of vaccine-associated CD4 TCRs extended across spike, with dominance at 160-218 and 743-854.

Clones were sequenced by immunoSEQ multiplex PCR, and TCRdb holds only the in-frame ones, with some missing. This sample has about 140,000 clones, with approximately 93% found just once. On this clone itself: Its target is not known.

This CDR3 contains 17 residues. Deletions cut 0 bases from V and 0 bases from J, with 12 bases between. Germline V gene lookup returns CDR1 MNHNS and CDR2 SASEGT. Sequenced here: peripheral blood, sampled on day 0 of MenACWY control vaccination. The chain has TRBV6-1 and TRBJ1-3; tentatively, D is TRBD1 (6 bases). The clonotype originates from an adult in good health. This CDR3 is CASSEATGRRSGNTIYF. The CDR3 nucleotides read TGTGCCAGCAGTGAAGCTACAGGGCGCCGCTCTGGAAACACCATATATTTT.